This T cell receptor (beta chain) was captured by sequencing in a study of T cell repertoires in cytomegalovirus infection (dated by TCRdb to the late 2010s). About the investigation overall: Alongside well-studied HLA-B-restricted epitopes, the peptide stimulations were aimed at recently identified HLA-C-restricted CMV epitopes, whose presentation resists viral immunomodulation. The HLA type of each donor mattered for the analysis, because public TCR beta signatures pointed to carriage of CMV infection along with the matching HLA type. On the study overall, not on this receptor specifically: In both this cohort and an independent cohort of 350 to 400 donors, the cumulative frequency of public TCR beta family members distinguished carriers of CMV infection plus the relevant HLA type. The ex vivo response was dominated by HLA-C-restricted CMV-specific TCR beta clonotypes, which also provided the single most frequent clonotype in two of eight donors.

CDR1 and CDR2 are read off the germline V gene as SGHTA and FQGNSA. Counted from cysteine to phenylalanine, this CDR3 has 16 amino acids. Left in the record is the CDR3 DNA by itself, 48 bases read in frame from the first base. V is cut by 0 bases and J by 3 bases, and the space between the germline ends is 12 bases. TCRdb lists the instrument as Illumina HiSeq 1500. TCRdb cleaned the public reads at Q25 with fastp, built clones with MiXCR and kept in-frame beta chains. Every distinct CDR3 protein forms one entry, paired with its most common genes and DNA. In all, the sample holds roughly 310,000 distinct CDR3 sequences, and roughly 29% of those were seen once. Roughly 20% of the sample comes from the top ten. This clonotype was seen ten or more times. No cognate antigen has been identified for it. Base quality data are lacking; no much larger clone is found one base away. The treatment or condition label, as the study defines it: in vitro stimulation with specific CMV peptide epitopes to enrich CMV-specific T cells.

The sample was cultured PBMCs, taken from culture after CMV antigen stimulation. The chain employs TRBV7-2 and TRBJ2-1; the D gene is not confidently resolved. The sequence came from a human donor in good health (CMV status not recorded). Some clones in this sample may be carry-over from other donors' samples. The CDR3 corresponds to CASSLALGASYNEQFF. At the DNA level, the sequence is TGTGCCAGCAGCTTAGCGCTTGGAGCTAGCTACAATGAGCAGTTCTTC.